This passage covers 28 T cell receptor beta chains from one sample sequenced in a study of regulatory T cells in long-lasting Graves disease. Building of the TCR beta libraries involved iRepertoire HTBI primers and Arm-PCR of CDR3 regions. TCRdb redid the calling of the multiplex PCR reads with MiXCR, one entry per CDR3 protein. The data contain fewer than 400,000 distinct CDR3 sequences, around 20% of them singletons. Time point meaning: persistent/refractory GD, antithyroid drugs over 5 years with positive TRAb. With RNA extracted from PBMCs as input, the TCR library was made. The material sequenced was peripheral blood mononuclear cells (PBMCs), taken when the disease was refractory, from a patient treated with antithyroid drugs. The receptors were gathered from a female donor with Graves disease.

This clonotype has ten or more counts. This chain joins TRBV12-3 or TRBV12-4 and TRBJ2-7; TRBD2 aligns across 14 bases. The CDR3 has 15 amino acids. After removal of 5 bases from V and 5 bases from J, the junction contained 5 bases not matched to a gene. The CDR3 nucleotides are TGTGCCAGCAGTCCGACTAGCGGGGGGGCCCACGAGCAGTACTTC. It translates to CASSPTSGGAHEQYF.

This clonotype occurred a few times. The chain is built from TRBV20-1 and TRBJ1-5, with a weak D call TRBD1 (5 bases). V lost 6 bases to trimming and J lost 2 bases, with 14 bases between them. CDR3 length equals 14 residues. CDR1 and CDR2 from the germline V gene are DFQATT and SNEGSKA (reference sequence). The CDR3 here is CSAARGGGNQPQHF. The CDR3 DNA reads as TGCAGTGCGGCAAGGGGCGGGGGCAATCAGCCCCAGCATTTT.

The chain carries TRBV20-1 and TRBJ1-1, with 9 bases lining up with TRBD1. CDR3 length equals 14 residues. Per germline, CDR1 DFQATT and CDR2 SNEGSKA (reference sequence). J gave up 0 bases and V 4 bases, and 3 bases lay outside the gene matches. In nucleotides, the CDR3 is TGCAGTGCTACGACAGGGGGGATGAACACTGAAGCTTTCTTT. The encoded protein is CSATTGGMNTEAFF.

The sample holds a few counts of this clonotype. The CDR3 nucleotides are TGTGCCAGCAGTTACGGAGGAAGGGGGACAGAGACCCAGTACTTC. It translates to CASSYGGRGTETQYF. The chain carries TRBV6-5 and TRBJ2-5, with D possibly TRBD1 on 6 matching bases. V lost 2 bases and J 4 bases, leaving 14 bases between the germline ends. The CDR3 contains 15 residues. Germline V gene sequence: CDR1 MNHEY, CDR2 SVGAGI.

As for this clonotype: A much larger clone is a single base away; this may be a read error. The chain joins TRBV7-8 to TRBJ1-2; possible D gene TRBD1, 5 bases. CDR3 length: 16 amino acids. Looked up from germline, CDR1 is SGHVS and CDR2 is FQNEAQ. The CDR3 region has the DNA TGTGCCAGCAGCCCCCCCCGGCAGGGAGGAGACTATGACTACACCTTC. As protein: CASSPPRQGGDYDYTF.

This clonotype has a count of ten or more. This chain uses TRBV30 with TRBJ1-5; D remains ambiguous. The CDR3 covers 14 residues. CDR1 and CDR2 from the germline V gene are GTSNPN and SVGIG (reference sequence). V was clipped by 2 bases and J by 2 bases, with 10 bases between them. This CDR3 reads CAWSYGSGNQPQHF. The CDR3 region has the DNA TGTGCCTGGAGTTACGGGTCAGGCAATCAGCCCCAGCATTTT.

The chain has TRBV5-5 and TRBJ2-2, with a weak D call TRBD2 (5 bases). Germline assignment: CDR1 SGHKS and CDR2 YYEKEE (reference sequence). The CDR3 length is 15 residues. The V end was cut by 4 bases, the J end by 3 bases, with 13 bases between. The CDR3 sequence: CASSPTRGYTGELFF. In nucleotides, the CDR3 is TGTGCCAGCAGCCCCACTAGAGGGTACACCGGGGAGCTGTTTTTT.

With respect to this clonotype: A read error is possible here, since a much larger clone lies one base away. Because the CDR3's place on the DNA is in doubt, the DNA is left out and the CDR3 is given as listed by TCRdb. V gene TRBV12-3 or TRBV12-4 combines with J gene TRBJ2-5; TRBD2 is taken as the D call from the table, unchecked against the DNA. The CDR3 contains 14 residues when both ends are counted. CDR3 loop: CACSASGGQETQYF.

This clonotype came up a few times. This chain links TRBV6-1 with TRBJ1-3; weak D call: TRBD1 (5 bases). This CDR3 spans 15 amino acids. Trimming removed 7 bases at V and 0 bases at J, with 13 bases between. Germline CDR1 is MNHNS and CDR2 is SASEGT. This CDR3 reads CASTIPGTSGNTIYF. CDR3 DNA: TGTGCCAGCACGATCCCAGGGACCTCTGGAAACACCATATATTTT.

V and J are TRBV6-2 or TRBV6-3 and TRBJ2-2; a weak D match, TRBD2 (5 bases). This CDR3 comprises 12 residues. The V gene's germline CDR1 is MNHEY and CDR2 SVGEGT. Here the CDR3 reads CVVEEVSGELFF. CDR3 DNA sequence: TGTGTCGTGGAGGAGGTATCCGGGGAGCTGTTTTTT.

This clonotype turned up a few times. The chain recombines TRBV7-8 with TRBJ2-7, with 12 nucleotides matching TRBD2. The germline V gene has CDR1 SGHVS and CDR2 FQNEAQ. The CDR3 extends over 15 amino acids. The trim removed 5 bases at V and 3 bases at J, leaving 5 bases unmatched. CDR3 nucleotides: TGTGCCAGCAGCGAAGGACTAGCGGGGATCTACGAGCAGTACTTC. Encoded protein: CASSEGLAGIYEQYF.

The chain recombines TRBV6-2 or TRBV6-3 with TRBJ1-1, with unresolved D. Germline values: CDR1 MNHEY, CDR2 SVGEGT. Trimming pared 0 bases from V and 7 bases from J, leaving 9 bases between. The CDR3 runs 13 residues. The CDR3 DNA reads as TGTGCCAGCAGTTACTCGATAGCAGATGAAGCTTTCTTT. Its translation: CASSYSIADEAFF.

This clonotype has a count of ten or more. The chain couples TRBV28 to TRBJ2-7, with D hard to call. This CDR3 has 12 residues. CDR1 and CDR2 (germline): MDHEN, SYDVKM. Trimming cost V 5 bases and J 5 bases, with 10 bases left between them. CDR3 loop: CASSPPAHEQYF. DNA for the CDR3: TGTGCCAGCAGTCCCCCGGCCCACGAGCAGTACTTC.

This clonotype was picked up many times. The CDR3, as DNA: TGTGCCAGCATACGGGGGCACACTGAAGCTTTCTTT. It is translated as CASIRGHTEAFF. The gene calls are TRBV28 and TRBJ1-1; TRBD1 might be the D (6 bases). Germline V gene lookup returns CDR1 MDHEN and CDR2 SYDVKM. The CDR3 is made up of 12 amino acids. The ends were cut back, 7 bases at V and 3 bases at J, with 9 bases in the middle. The whole variable domain, remainder taken from reference TRBV28 and TRBJ1-1, is DVKVTQSSRYLVKRTGEKVFLECVQDMDHENMFWYRQDPGLGLRLIYFSYDVKMKEKGDIPEGYSVSREKKERFSLILESASTNQTSMYLCASIRGHTEAFFGQGTRLTVV.

For this clonotype: The CDR3 does not end in the conserved phenylalanine or tryptophan, so this is likely a read error. This chain joins TRBV4-1 and TRBJ2-5; 8 nucleotides agree with TRBD2. Germline lookup yields CDR1 MGHRA and CDR2 YSYEKL. The CDR3 covers 17 residues. V shed 4 bases, J shed 4 bases, and the junction held 14 bases outside the gene matches. The CDR3 here is CASSLYLIGLAGETQYL. In DNA, the CDR3 is TGCGCCAGCAGCCTTTACCTCATCGGACTAGCAGGAGAGACCCAGTACCTC.

This clonotype showed up just a few times. The V call is TRBV5-5, the J call TRBJ1-4; D might be TRBD1 (6 bases). The CDR3 contains 15 residues. Germline CDR1 and CDR2: SGHKS and YYEKEE (reference sequence). V was trimmed by 4 bases and J by 5 bases, leaving 15 bases between them. The CDR3 DNA reads as TGTGCCAGCAGCCCCGGGACGGGGGCGAATGAAAAACTGTTTTTT. Residues: CASSPGTGANEKLFF. Supplemented by reference TRBV5-5 and TRBJ1-4, the full variable domain reads DAGVTQSPTHLIKTRGQQVTLRCSPISGHKSVSWYQQVLGQGPQFIFQYYEKEERGRGNFPDRFSARQFPNYSSELNVNALLLGDSALYLCASSPGTGANEKLFFGSGTQLSVL.

This clonotype appeared many times. V is TRBV12-3 or TRBV12-4 and J is TRBJ1-4; 9 bases map to TRBD1. The CDR3 consists of 15 residues. Trimming cost V 0 bases and J 11 bases; bases outside gene matches: 7. The CDR3 loop reads CASSLATGTGKKLFF. CDR3 nucleotides: TGTGCCAGCAGTTTAGCGACCGGGACAGGGAAGAAACTGTTTTTT.

At least ten counts were recorded for this clonotype. J is TRBJ1-1 and V is TRBV28, with D tentatively TRBD1 (5 bases). This CDR3 region has 13 residues. The germline V and J ends were trimmed by 7 bases and 1 base, with 10 bases remaining between them. CDR1 and CDR2 from the germline V gene are MDHEN and SYDVKM. The CDR3 nucleotides read TGTGCCAGCAAGGTCAGGGAGAACACTGAAGCTTTCTTT. Translating it yields CASKVRENTEAFF.

This clonotype has at least ten counts. The V call is TRBV28, the J call TRBJ1-1; D not certain. CDR1 MDHEN and CDR2 SYDVKM come from the germline V gene. V gave up 6 bases and J gave up 5 bases, with 16 bases separating them. The CDR3 consists of 14 residues. For the CDR3, the DNA is TGTGCCAGCAGAAGGACGTTTTACCGTACTGAAGCTTTCTTT. It yields the protein CASRRTFYRTEAFF.

This chain joins TRBV19 and TRBJ1-5; possibly TRBD1 for D (5 bases). CDR3 length equals 13 residues. V was pared by 5 bases and J by 7 bases, with 12 bases between. Germline-derived CDR1 and CDR2 are LNHDA and SQIVND (reference sequence). CDR3 nucleotides: TGTGCCAGTAGTTCAGGGTTGGGCCAGCCCCAGCATTTT. It specifies CASSSGLGQPQHF. Full variable domain (missing parts from reference TRBV19 and TRBJ1-5): DGGITQSPKYLFRKEGQNVTLSCEQNLNHDAMYWYRQDPGQGLRLIYYSQIVNDFQKGDIAEGYSVSREKKESFPLTVTSAQKNPTAFYLCASSSGLGQPQHFGDGTRLSIL.

This chain links TRBV5-1 with TRBJ1-3; TRBD1 aligns across 7 bases. V shed 3 bases and J 2 bases; nucleotides not matched to a gene: 8. The CDR3 covers 16 residues. The germline V gene encodes CDR1 SGHRS and CDR2 YFSETQ. The CDR3 sequence: CASSSTGPQAGNTIYF. The CDR3, as DNA: TGCGCCAGCAGCTCGACAGGGCCACAAGCTGGAAACACCATATATTTT. The whole variable domain, filled in from reference TRBV5-1 and TRBJ1-3, reads KAGVTQTPRYLIKTRGQQVTLSCSPISGHRSVSWYQQTPGQGLQFLFEYFSETQRNKGNFPGRFSGRQFSNSRSEMNVSTLELGDSALYLCASSSTGPQAGNTIYFGEGSWLTVV.

This clonotype was seen at least ten times. The V and J genes are TRBV27 and TRBJ2-7; 7 nucleotides align to TRBD2. The CDR3 runs to 15 residues. V shed 5 bases and J 1 base; nucleotides not matched to a gene: 8. From germline, CDR1 is MNHEY and CDR2 SMNVEV (reference sequence). The CDR3 DNA is TGTGCCAGCAGTCTAGCTAGCGGAAATTCCTACGAGCAGTACTTC. Residues: CASSLASGNSYEQYF.

This clonotype has only a few counts. This may be a read error: a much more frequent sequence differs by one nucleotide. CDR3 residues: CRAKAGSHTEAVF. CDR3 nucleotide sequence: TGCAGAGCCAAGGCAGGGTCGCACACTGAAGCTGTCTTT. V and J are TRBV20-1 and TRBJ1-1; D possibly corresponds to TRBD1 (5 bases). In germline, CDR1 is DFQATT, CDR2 SNEGSKA (reference sequence). The CDR3 runs 13 residues.

In its sample, this clonotype was seen many times. The gene calls are TRBV28 and TRBJ2-7; 8 nucleotides line up with TRBD1. The CDR3 has 15 residues. V shed 1 base, J shed 3 bases, and the junction held 5 bases outside the gene matches. Per the germline V gene, CDR1 is MDHEN and CDR2 is SYDVKM. This CDR3 is CASSLFGTGNYEQYF. DNA of the CDR3: TGTGCCAGCAGTTTATTCGGGACAGGAAACTACGAGCAGTACTTC. Full variable domain (rest looked up from reference TRBV28 and TRBJ2-7): DVKVTQSSRYLVKRTGEKVFLECVQDMDHENMFWYRQDPGLGLRLIYFSYDVKMKEKGDIPEGYSVSREKKERFSLILESASTNQTSMYLCASSLFGTGNYEQYFGPGTRLTVT.

This chain links TRBV10-3 with TRBJ2-7; TRBD2 is a possible D gene (5 bases). The germline V gene has CDR1 ENHRY and CDR2 SYGVKD. The V and J ends lost 3 bases and 0 bases respectively, with 15 bases between them. The CDR3 has 16 amino acids. The CDR3 sequence: CAISEKSPGFSYEQYF. The CDR3 DNA reads TGTGCCATCAGTGAAAAGTCCCCGGGATTCTCCTACGAGCAGTACTTC.

In its sample, this clonotype was seen a few times. The chain links TRBV5-6 to TRBJ1-1; D unclear. V dropped 3 bases and J dropped 5 bases, with 11 bases sitting between them. This CDR3 region has 13 residues. The germline V gene has CDR1 SGHDT and CDR2 YYEEEE. The CDR3 loop is CASSSNPATEAFF. DNA for the CDR3: TGTGCCAGCAGCTCAAACCCCGCTACTGAAGCTTTCTTT.

V is TRBV29-1 and J is TRBJ1-1, with TRBD1 identical over 7 bases. With V trimmed by 6 bases and J by 1 base, 8 bases remained unmatched. CDR3 length: 14 residues. Germline V CDR1 and CDR2: SQVTM, ANQGSEA. CDR3 DNA sequence: TGCAGCGTCCGGGACAGAAACCGGAACACTGAAGCTTTCTTT. Amino acid sequence: CSVRDRNRNTEAFF.

V gene TRBV29-1 combines with J gene TRBJ2-7; D unclear. CDR3 length: 12 amino acids. Germline V gene lookup returns CDR1 SQVTM and CDR2 ANQGSEA. The V and J ends lost 6 bases and 0 bases respectively, with 9 bases between them. In DNA, the CDR3 is TGCAGCGTACTCGGCAACTCCTACGAGCAGTACTTC. Amino acid sequence: CSVLGNSYEQYF.